The clone carrying this TCR beta chain was seen once. What it binds is unknown. Only in-frame clones appear in the TCRdb table, and some are missing; sequencing was by immunoSEQ multiplex PCR. The repertoire includes roughly 99,000 clones, around 93% of them detected once, and approximately 1.1% sits in the top ten. These data belong to a study of OX40 agonist ivuxolimab in advanced cancers. Findings and caveats of the study: Clonal expansion by week 6 occurred in CD4+ and CD8+ blood T cells (at 0.1 to 3.0 mg/kg).

Patients were ineligible given autoimmune disease history or systemic immunosuppression. This material consisted of CD4+ or CD8+ T cells sorted from blood, taken in a trial of the OX40 agonist ivuxolimab. The clonotype originates from an adult with an advanced solid tumor such as melanoma, head and neck, liver or kidney cancer.

CDR3 coding DNA: TGTGCCAGCAGTTTATTTCGACAGGAGACCTACGAGCAGTACTTC. Amino acids: CASSLFRQETYEQYF. The chain recombines TRBV27 with TRBJ2-7; D is possibly TRBD1 (6 bases). This CDR3 spans 15 amino acids. Deletions cut 1 base from V and 2 bases from J, with 12 bases between. CDR1 MNHEY and CDR2 SMNVEV come from the germline V gene (reference sequence).